This is a list of T cell receptor beta chains from one sample in a study of T cells after yellow fever vaccination. TCRdb recomputed calls from the 5' RACE reads with MiXCR, one row per CDR3 protein. Of about 340,000 distinct CDR3 sequences in the sample, approximately 12% were seen once. This specimen consisted of CD4+ T cells sorted from PBMCs, obtained 15 days after the yellow fever booster vaccination. The origin of the receptors is a man in his late teens or twenties who received the YFV17D yellow fever vaccine. Each CDR3 is given with its conserved first and last residue. A D gene is named only where the DNA matches it firmly. Rows give clone size only sometimes, using once, few, many, or a class for an expanded clone.

>TRBJ1-2|TRBV20-1|TRBD1|.
CSALTGDSYGYTF
TGCAGTGCTTTGACAGGGGATAGTTATGGCTACACCTTC
>TRBJ2-1|TRBV20-1|.|.
CSALDPGKTSYNEQFF
TGCAGTGCTCTAGACCCAGGGAAGACCTCCTACAATGAGCAGTTCTTC
>TRBJ2-7|TRBV5-6|.|.
CASRNRDGAYEQYF
TGTGCCAGCAGGAACCGGGACGGCGCCTACGAGCAGTACTTC
>TRBJ2-3|TRBV28|TRBD2|.
CASSNPGTSGGASTDTQYF
TGTGCCAGCAGCAATCCCGGGACTAGCGGGGGGGCGAGCACAGATACGCAGTATTTT
>TRBJ1-2|TRBV28|.|.
CASSLREGGYTF
TGTGCCAGCAGTCTCCGAGAGGGCGGCTACACCTTC
>TRBJ1-2|TRBV5-1|TRBD1|few
CASRDRDSPYGYTF
TGCGCCAGCAGAGACCGGGACAGCCCCTATGGCTACACCTTC
>TRBJ1-2|TRBV19|TRBD1|.
CASRRPGQGLFGYTF
TGTGCCAGTAGGAGACCGGGACAGGGGTTGTTTGGCTACACCTTC
>TRBJ2-1|TRBV20-1|TRBD2|.
CSARGERGGTNEQFF
TGCAGTGCTAGAGGAGAGCGGGGGGGCACGAATGAGCAGTTCTTC
>TRBJ2-3|TRBV4-3|.|.
CASSPGAWAMNSDTQYF
TGCGCCAGCAGCCCAGGAGCGTGGGCTATGAATTCAGATACGCAGTATTTT
>TRBJ1-1|TRBV5-1|TRBD1|.
CASSSGQGRTEAFF
TGCGCCAGCAGCTCCGGACAGGGTCGGACTGAAGCTTTCTTT
>TRBJ2-5|TRBV4-1|.|.
CASSQPGRKSIKEETQYF
TGCGCCAGCAGCCAACCGGGCCGGAAGTCCATCAAGGAAGAGACCCAGTACTTC
>TRBJ2-7|TRBV7-2|TRBD2|.
CASSRGGEYEQYF
TGTGCCAGCAGCCGGGGGGGCGAATACGAGCAGTACTTC
>TRBJ2-7|TRBV7-2|.|.
CASSLVEGLAYEQYF
TGTGCCAGCAGCTTAGTCGAGGGGCTAGCCTACGAGCAGTACTTC
>TRBJ2-6|TRBV5-4|TRBD1|few
CASTRGQGARGANVLTF
TGTGCCAGCACCCGGGGGCAGGGGGCGCGGGGGGCCAACGTCCTGACTTTC
>TRBJ2-3|TRBV2|.|few
CASSSKARSTDTQYF
TGTGCCAGCAGCAGCAAGGCCCGAAGCACAGATACGCAGTATTTT
>TRBJ1-4|TRBV12-3/TRBV12-4|.|few
CASSRGLNEKLFF
TGTGCCAGCAGCCGGGGGCTTAATGAAAAACTGTTTTTT
>TRBJ1-1|TRBV18|.|.
CASSPWGITEAFF
TGTGCCAGCTCACCATGGGGGATCACTGAAGCTTTCTTT
>TRBJ2-5|TRBV9|TRBD2|few
CASSVRRGGLGETQYF
TGTGCCAGCAGCGTCCGGCGGGGGGGTCTCGGAGAGACCCAGTACTTC
>TRBJ1-1|TRBV12-3/TRBV12-4|.|.
CASTPVGNTEAFF
TGTGCCAGCACTCCCGTCGGGAACACTGAAGCTTTCTTT
>TRBJ2-1|TRBV6-5|TRBD2|few
CASRDSGGNSYNEQFF
TGTGCCAGCAGAGATAGCGGGGGCAACTCCTACAATGAGCAGTTCTTC
>TRBJ1-2|TRBV3-1|TRBD1|.
CASRPDRAYGYTF
TGTGCCAGCAGACCGGACAGGGCCTATGGCTACACCTTC
>TRBJ2-5|TRBV4-1|TRBD1|.
CASSQDGTGAGETQYF
TGCGCCAGCAGCCAGGATGGGACAGGGGCTGGGGAGACCCAGTACTTC
>TRBJ1-4|TRBV5-4|.|.
CASSSGGGQSNEKLFF
TGTGCCAGCAGCTCGGGAGGGGGGCAGAGTAATGAAAAACTGTTTTTT
>TRBJ2-1|TRBV5-6|TRBD2|.
CASSTQPSSGGTIYNEQFF
TGTGCCAGCAGCACCCAACCCTCTAGCGGGGGGACCATATACAATGAGCAGTTCTTC
>TRBJ1-2|TRBV20-1|.|.
CSARERVYGYTF
TGCAGTGCTAGAGAACGGGTCTATGGCTACACCTTC
>TRBJ2-3|TRBV20-1|.|.
CSAPRGMDTQYF
TGCAGTGCTCCCCGGGGGATGGATACGCAGTATTTT
>TRBJ2-1|TRBV4-3|.|few
CASSQETGGLNYNEQFF
TGCGCCAGCAGCCAAGAAACCGGGGGGCTTAATTACAATGAGCAGTTCTTC
>TRBJ2-5|TRBV4-1|.|.
CASSQEQGPGETQYF
TGCGCCAGCAGCCAAGAACAGGGCCCGGGAGAGACCCAGTACTTC
>TRBJ1-4|TRBV7-9|.|many
CASSLAKGDDQKLFF
TGTGCCAGCAGCTTAGCTAAGGGGGACGATCAAAAACTGTTTTTT
>TRBJ1-2|TRBV20-1|.|few
CSASGSRSYGYTF
TGCAGTGCTAGTGGGTCCCGGAGCTATGGCTACACCTTC
>TRBJ1-4|TRBV3-1|.|.
CARNRAWDEKLFF
TGTGCCAGGAATCGGGCTTGGGATGAAAAACTGTTTTTT
>TRBJ2-2|TRBV3-2|.|.
CASSQISTHRQGNTGELFF
TGTGCCAGCAGCCAAATATCCACTCACCGACAGGGGAACACCGGGGAGCTGTTTTTT
>TRBJ1-6|TRBV7-9|.|.
CASSEGQYNSPLHF
TGTGCCAGCAGCGAAGGACAGTATAATTCACCCCTCCACTTT
>TRBJ1-4|TRBV3-1|.|.
CASSQARQSTNEKLFF
TGTGCCAGCAGCCAAGCACGACAATCAACTAATGAAAAACTGTTTTTT
>TRBJ2-1|TRBV6-5|.|few
CASSGLVTHNEQFF
TGTGCCAGCAGTGGGCTAGTTACCCACAATGAGCAGTTCTTC
>TRBJ2-4|TRBV6-2/TRBV6-3|.|few
CASSYQAIQYF
TGTGCCAGCAGTTACCAGGCCATTCAGTACTTC
>TRBJ2-1|TRBV3-1|TRBD2|few
CASSQAAGGSYNEQFF
TGTGCCAGCAGCCAAGCGGCGGGGGGATCCTACAATGAGCAGTTCTTC
>TRBJ1-2|TRBV5-1|.|medium-sized
CASSRTPDGYTF
TGCGCCAGCTCGAGGACACCTGATGGCTACACCTTC
>TRBJ1-6|TRBV4-2|.|few
CASSPEESSYNSPLHF
TGTGCCAGCAGCCCAGAGGAGAGCTCCTATAATTCACCCCTCCACTTT
>TRBJ1-1|TRBV4-3|.|few
CASSQEPLTEAFF
TGCGCCAGCAGCCAAGAGCCGCTCACTGAAGCTTTCTTT
>TRBJ1-5|TRBV5-8|TRBD1|many
CASSIGQGGQPQHF
TGTGCCAGCAGCATCGGACAGGGAGGGCAGCCCCAGCATTTT
>TRBJ1-5|TRBV27|TRBD1|.
CASSSSGGLPQHF
TGTGCCAGCAGTTCGTCAGGGGGCCTGCCCCAGCATTTT
>TRBJ1-2|TRBV27|.|many
CASSPRVGARFGYTF
TGTGCCAGCAGCCCGAGGGTCGGGGCGCGTTTTGGGTACACCTTC
>TRBJ1-1|TRBV20-1|.|.
CSARAPRTGEAFF
TGCAGTGCTAGAGCCCCTAGAACGGGTGAAGCTTTCTTT
>TRBJ1-2|TRBV7-2|.|.
CASSISGGSKGYTF
TGTGCCAGCTCAATCTCGGGAGGGTCGAAGGGCTACACCTTC
>TRBJ1-1|TRBV6-1|TRBD1|.
CASREGGRLAEAFF
TGTGCCAGCAGGGAAGGGGGCAGGTTGGCTGAAGCTTTCTTT
>TRBJ2-3|TRBV12-3/TRBV12-4|.|few
CASSLQLAAFTDTQYF
TGTGCCAGCAGTTTACAGCTAGCCGCATTCACAGATACGCAGTATTTT
>TRBJ2-2|TRBV18|TRBD2|many
CASSLLAGNTGELFF
TGTGCCAGCTCCCTCCTAGCGGGGAACACCGGGGAGCTGTTTTTT